Given below is one T cell receptor (beta chain) in context. The specificity of this receptor is unknown. Base qualities are not recorded, but no much larger clone differs from it by a single base. This entry is derived from a study of blood T cell repertoires in COVID-19 (dated by TCRdb to between 2020 and 2021). With regard to the full study: Collaborator samples came from the United States, Italy and Spain and covered acute and convalescent phases of COVID-19. The prospective study material was composed of cDNA or gDNA derived from T cells, B-cell-depleted T cells, or PBMCs. Deeply sampled blood TCRbeta repertoires from subjects exposed to, actively infected with, or recovered from COVID-19 were included in the dataset. The repertoires were made available in a free public database intended to serve as a resource for research on the immune response to SARS-CoV-2. The samples were drawn from the first 160 participants of the ongoing ImmuneRACE study and from some 1,300 subjects provided by 6 global collaborators. A de-identified subject ID, COVID-19 status, age in years and sex were almost always included in the sample metadata. Where HLA class I and class II types were available, the types were taken from metadata supplied by the sample provider, not from assay-based typing.

Findings and caveats that apply to the study as a whole: The amount of clinical and demographic metadata varied by source and participant and was provided uncurated.

According to the germline V gene, CDR1 reads MDHEN and CDR2 reads SYDVKM. V loses 4 bases of germline sequence and J loses 7 bases, and the interval between the two ends is 17 bases. The cysteine opens and the phenylalanine closes a CDR3 of 15 amino acids. CDR3 DNA only is kept here, 45 bases in frame from base 1. The immunoSEQ Assay, a bias-controlled multiplex PCR, was used to amplify TCRbeta CDR3 regions from genomic DNA. As for how the authors treated the data: The number of nucleated cells in each sample was estimated by amplification of reference gene primers within the assay. To quantify the absolute abundance of each unique TCRbeta CDR3 rearrangement, sequence reads were collapsed and filtered. For each sample, productive Simpson clonality was calculated as the square root of Simpson's diversity index across productive rearrangements. Held by TCRdb, this immuneACCESS table contains in-frame sequences only and omits some clones. Under half of the omission traces to an unresolved V gene where checked; the cause of the rest is unknown. Clonal size and the V and J genes are those of that table, whereas D and trimming came from the DNA. The table for this sample lists about 360,000 clones; more than 85% of them were counted only once. Roughly 3.1% of the sample comes from the top ten.

Collaborating institutions collected whole blood in K2EDTA tubes following their own protocols. For TCRbeta analysis, collaborators shipped samples as frozen whole blood, isolated PBMCs, or DNA extracted from either of those sample types. The TCR was taken from a human donor in a cohort sampled during active COVID-19. The chain employs TRBV28 and TRBJ1-5; D gene: possibly TRBD1, on 5 matching bases. The sequenced sample consisted of peripheral blood. The encoded CDR3 is CASSSWTPRGQPQHF. The DNA is TGTGCCAGCAGTTCCTGGACTCCCCGGGGGCAGCCCCAGCATTTT.